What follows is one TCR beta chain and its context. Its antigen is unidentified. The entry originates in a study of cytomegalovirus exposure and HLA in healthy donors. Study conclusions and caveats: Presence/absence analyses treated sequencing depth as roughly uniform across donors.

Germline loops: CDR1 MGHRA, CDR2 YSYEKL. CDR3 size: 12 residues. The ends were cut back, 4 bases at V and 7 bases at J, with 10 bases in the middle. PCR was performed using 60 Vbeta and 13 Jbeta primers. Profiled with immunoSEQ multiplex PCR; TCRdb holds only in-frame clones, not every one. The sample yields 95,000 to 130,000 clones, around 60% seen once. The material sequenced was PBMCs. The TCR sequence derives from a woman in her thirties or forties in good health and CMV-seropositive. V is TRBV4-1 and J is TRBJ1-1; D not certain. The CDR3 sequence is CASSLREGEAFF. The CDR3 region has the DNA TGCGCCAGCAGCCTAAGAGAGGGTGAAGCTTTCTTT.